The source of this T cell receptor (beta chain) is a study of blood T cells in healthy people across ages (dated by TCRdb to about 2015). For the wider study: In model experiments, template switching captured roughly one uniquely barcoded TCR beta cDNA molecule for every two T cells. Donors of different ages were randomly distributed across sequencing lanes to avoid experimental bias. Age-related changes in TCR beta repertoire diversity were measured in the study by deep sequencing normalized with unique cDNA molecular identifiers. Four age groups were formed from the donors: young (average roughly 15 years), middle-aged (more than 35), aged (about 62) and long-lived (less than 85). For two donors (one aged 18 to 30 and one aged 80 or older), the study analyzed two additional independent replicas of 1 million unique cDNA reads from the same blood draw.

What the authors observed across the whole study: Bulk unsorted PBMC profiling prevented conclusive comparison of naive and antigen-experienced compartments. Because donor CMV infection status was unknown, age-related changes in expanded clonotypes were potentially confounded. Compared with the aged group, the long-lived group had more naive CD4+ T cells, fewer expanded clones and increased TCR diversity, a pattern suggesting age selection. Total diversity estimates from one million sequenced T cells were considered lower bounds and underestimates. A strong correlation was found between observed TCR beta diversity and the percentage of naive T cells measured by flow cytometry. As age increased, observed TCR beta diversity per million T cells dropped in a roughly linear way, and a significant reduction was already evident by age about 40.

CDR1 and CDR2 are drawn from the germline V gene: SQVTM, ANQGSEA. From its cysteine to its phenylalanine, the CDR3 spans 16 amino acids. The DNA shown is the 48-base CDR3, in frame from base 1. The donors were roughly 38 Caucasian individuals from Russia, aged about 6 to 95 years, who were systemically healthy. Each donor gave 8 to 10 milliliters of peripheral blood, drawn into EDTA-treated Vacutainer tubes. PBMCs were isolated by Ficoll-Paque density-gradient centrifugation, with at least 7 million obtained per sample. Total RNA was extracted from PBMCs with Trizol reagent, with at least 6 micrograms obtained per sample. For every donor, flow cytometry on a PBMC aliquot measured the percentage of naive CD45RAhigh/CD27high T cells. Libraries were made using 5' RACE. TCRdb names Illumina HiSeq 2500 as the instrument used. A second about 7 to 12 cycle PCR used a sample-barcoded 5' primer and a J-beta primer mix. A template-switch 5' adaptor carrying 12 random nucleotides introduced a unique molecular identifier onto each TCR beta cDNA molecule. Each sample yielded at least 2.5 million CDR3-containing paired-end reads. First-strand cDNA synthesis was performed from all RNA using the Mint cDNA synthesis kit, with priming by a TRBC-specific oligonucleotide. Following uracil-DNA glycosylase treatment, all cDNA underwent a first 18-cycle PCR with the universal primers M1SS and BC2_uni_R. The published analysis was carried out like this. For normalization, 1 million high-quality reads, each with a distinct molecular identifier, were randomly selected from each sample. Reads with shared molecular identifiers were discarded instead of being binned into consensus sequences. CDR3 identification, clonotype clustering and error correction used MiTCR with a Q25 quality threshold and the strictest error-elimination algorithm. A nonparametric unseen species model using Euler transformation provided a lower-bound estimate of total TCR beta diversity. TCRdb reanalyzed the raw reads on its own, using fastp at Q25 for trimming and MiXCR for clone calling, and kept in-frame beta chains. Records with the same CDR3 protein are collapsed into one entry carrying the most frequent genes and DNA. The V and J calls were not made by the authors but by TCRdb's processing. The sample records hundreds of thousands of distinct CDR3 sequences, roughly three fifths of which are singletons. The ten largest clones take up 20% to 30% of the sample.

About this clonotype: This clone's antigen is unknown. No base quality values were provided; no much bigger clone lies one nucleotide off.

Sequenced: blood. The chain is encoded by TRBV29-1 joined to TRBJ2-1; the D segment might be TRBD1 or TRBD2, since each matches 6 bases. The DNA end lines up better with TRBJ2-7; the J call may be wrong. This clonotype was obtained from a man aged 40-55 years in good health. The base sequence is TGCAGCGTTGAGGGGTACAGGGAGGTGGCCTACAATAAGCAGTACTTC. Its protein is CSVEGYREVAYNKQYF.